Given below is one T cell receptor beta chain in context. The antigen remains unidentified. This sample was included in a study of identical twins. In TCRdb, the 5' RACE reads were re-called with MiXCR into one record per CDR3 protein. The sample has fewer than 900,000 distinct CDR3 sequences; about 20% are singletons. Healthy Caucasians, and only they, were the donors. The study's findings and limits: Beta out-of-frame sequences showed weaker excess twin sharing.

Between the trimmed V and J ends, which lost 4 bases and 2 bases, there was a span of 9 bases. The length of the CDR3 is 12 residues. Germline-derived CDR1 and CDR2 are DFQATT and SNEGSKA (reference sequence). These same data were also listed under a study on T cells expressing NK-cell markers. That source notes: Repertoire data for TCR beta were derived from sorted T cells (CD3+CD56+NKG2C+, CD3+CD56+NKG2C- and CD3+CD56-NKG2C+).

Sample: PBMCs. The rearrangement uses TRBV20-1 and TRBJ2-7; D unresolved. This TCR came from a woman under 30 in good health. The CDR3 loop reads CSAKDPPYEQYF. CDR3 nucleotide sequence: TGCAGTGCTAAGGATCCTCCCTACGAGCAGTACTTC.